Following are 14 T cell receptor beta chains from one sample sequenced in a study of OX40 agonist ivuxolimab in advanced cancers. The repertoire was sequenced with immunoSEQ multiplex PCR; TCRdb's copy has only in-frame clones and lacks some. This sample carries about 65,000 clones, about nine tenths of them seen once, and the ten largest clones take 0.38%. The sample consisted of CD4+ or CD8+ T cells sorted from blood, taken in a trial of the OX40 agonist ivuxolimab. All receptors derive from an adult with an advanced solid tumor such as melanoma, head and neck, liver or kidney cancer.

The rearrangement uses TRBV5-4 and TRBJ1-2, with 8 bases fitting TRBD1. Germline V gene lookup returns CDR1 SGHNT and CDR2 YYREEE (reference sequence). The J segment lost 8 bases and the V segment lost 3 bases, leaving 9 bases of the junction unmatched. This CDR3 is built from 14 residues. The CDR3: CASSSLDRGQGYTF. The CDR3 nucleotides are TGTGCCAGCAGCTCGCTAGACAGGGGCCAGGGCTACACCTTC. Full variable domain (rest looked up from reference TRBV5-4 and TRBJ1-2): ETGVTQSPTHLIKTRGQQVTLRCSSQSGHNTVSWYQQALGQGPQFIFQYYREEENGRGNFPPRFSGLQFPNYSSELNVNALELDDSALYLCASSSLDRGQGYTFGSGTRLTVV.

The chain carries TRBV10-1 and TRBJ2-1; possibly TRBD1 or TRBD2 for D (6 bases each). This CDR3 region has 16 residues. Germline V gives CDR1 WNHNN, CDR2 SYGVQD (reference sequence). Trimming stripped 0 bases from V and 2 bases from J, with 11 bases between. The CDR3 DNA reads TGCGCCAGCAGTGAGTCCTTTGGGGGGCCCTACAATGAGCAGTTCTTC. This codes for CASSESFGGPYNEQFF.

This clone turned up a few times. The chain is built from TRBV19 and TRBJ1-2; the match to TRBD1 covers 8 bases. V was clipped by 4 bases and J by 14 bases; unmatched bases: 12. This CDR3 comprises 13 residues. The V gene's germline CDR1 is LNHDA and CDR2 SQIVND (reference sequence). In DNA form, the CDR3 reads TGTGCCAGTAGTAGGGGACAGGACAGGGAACAGACCTTC. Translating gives CASSRGQDREQTF.

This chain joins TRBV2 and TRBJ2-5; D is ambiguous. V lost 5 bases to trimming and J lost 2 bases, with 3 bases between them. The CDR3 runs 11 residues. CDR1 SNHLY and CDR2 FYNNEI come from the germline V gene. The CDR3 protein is CASSSQETQYF. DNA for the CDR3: TGTGCCAGCAGTTCACAAGAGACCCAGTACTTC.

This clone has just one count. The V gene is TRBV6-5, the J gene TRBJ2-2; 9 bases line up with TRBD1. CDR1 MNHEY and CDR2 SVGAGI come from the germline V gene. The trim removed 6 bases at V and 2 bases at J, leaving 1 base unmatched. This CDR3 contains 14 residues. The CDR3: CASRQGANTGELFF. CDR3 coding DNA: TGTGCCAGCAGACAGGGGGCAAACACCGGGGAGCTGTTTTTT.

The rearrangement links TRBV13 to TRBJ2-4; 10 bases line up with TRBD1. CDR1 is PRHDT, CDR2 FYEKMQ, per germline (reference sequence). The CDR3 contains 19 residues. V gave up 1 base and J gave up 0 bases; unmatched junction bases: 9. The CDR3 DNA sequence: TGTGCCAGCAGCTTAGCCCCTCGAGGACAGGGGGGAGCCAAAAACATTCAGTACTTC. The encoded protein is CASSLAPRGQGGAKNIQYF. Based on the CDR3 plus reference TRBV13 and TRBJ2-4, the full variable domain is AAGVIQSPRHLIKEKRETATLKCYPIPRHDTVYWYQQGPGQDPQFLISFYEKMQSDKGSIPDRFSAQQFSDYHSELNMSSLELGDSALYFCASSLAPRGQGGAKNIQYFGAGTRLSVL.

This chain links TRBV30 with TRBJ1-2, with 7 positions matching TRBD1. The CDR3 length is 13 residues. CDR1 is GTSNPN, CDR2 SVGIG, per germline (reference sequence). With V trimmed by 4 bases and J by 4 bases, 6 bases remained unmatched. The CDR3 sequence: CAWNREGAYGYTF. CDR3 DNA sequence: TGTGCCTGGAATAGGGAGGGGGCCTATGGCTACACCTTC.

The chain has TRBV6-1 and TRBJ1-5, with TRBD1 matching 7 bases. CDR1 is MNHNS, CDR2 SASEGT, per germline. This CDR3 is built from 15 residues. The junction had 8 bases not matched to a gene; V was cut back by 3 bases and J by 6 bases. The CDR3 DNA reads TGTGCCAGCAGTGAGATACAGGGGCGTAGTCAGCCCCAGCATTTT. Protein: CASSEIQGRSQPQHF.

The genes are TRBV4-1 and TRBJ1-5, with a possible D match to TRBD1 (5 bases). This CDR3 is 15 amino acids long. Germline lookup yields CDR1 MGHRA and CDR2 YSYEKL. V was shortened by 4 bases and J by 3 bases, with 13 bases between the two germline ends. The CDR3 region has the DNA TGCGCCAGCAGCCGCCAGGGAGACTTCAATCAGCCCCAGCATTTT. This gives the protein CASSRQGDFNQPQHF.

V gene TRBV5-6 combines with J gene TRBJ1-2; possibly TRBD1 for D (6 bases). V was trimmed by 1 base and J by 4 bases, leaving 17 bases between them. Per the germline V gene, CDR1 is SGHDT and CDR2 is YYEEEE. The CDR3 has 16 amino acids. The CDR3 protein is CASSLRSGGRGYGYTF. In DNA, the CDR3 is TGTGCCAGCAGCTTGCGGTCGGGGGGGCGCGGCTATGGCTACACCTTC.

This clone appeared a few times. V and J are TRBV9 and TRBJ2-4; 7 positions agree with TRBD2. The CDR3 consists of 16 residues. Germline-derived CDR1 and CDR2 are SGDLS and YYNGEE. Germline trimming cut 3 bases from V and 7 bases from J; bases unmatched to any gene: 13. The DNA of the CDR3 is TGTGCCAGCAGCGGAGGTGGGAGGGGCCTCCCCAACATTCAGTACTTC. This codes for CASSGGGRGLPNIQYF.

CDR3: CATSKDRVSYNEQFF. The CDR3 nucleotides are TGTGCCACCAGCAAGGACAGGGTCTCCTACAATGAGCAGTTCTTC. The chain uses TRBV15 and TRBJ2-1; 8 bases are a match to TRBD1. V gave up 4 bases and J gave up 0 bases; unmatched junction bases: 2. There are 15 residues in the CDR3. Germline CDR1 and CDR2: LNHNV and YYDKDF (reference sequence).

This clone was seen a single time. This CDR3 is CASSLQGGTGTRLSRSPLHF. In DNA form, the CDR3 reads TGTGCCAGCAGTCTTCAGGGCGGGACAGGGACAAGGTTGAGTAGGTCACCCCTCCACTTT. The V call is TRBV28, the J call TRBJ1-6, with 9 bases matching TRBD1. J was trimmed by 10 bases and V by 5 bases; bases with no gene match: 24. The CDR3 contains 20 residues. Germline CDR1 reads MDHEN; CDR2 reads SYDVKM.

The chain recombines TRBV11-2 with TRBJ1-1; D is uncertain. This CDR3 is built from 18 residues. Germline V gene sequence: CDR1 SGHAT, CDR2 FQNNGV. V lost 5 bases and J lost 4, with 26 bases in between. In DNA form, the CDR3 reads TGTGCCAGCAGCCCATCCGCGAGTTTTATCCTCTTAGGCACTGAAGCTTTCTTT. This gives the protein CASSPSASFILLGTEAFF.